These 30 T cell receptor beta chains were all obtained from the same sample, sequenced in a study of human T cells and chemical hapten exposure. Time point described: pre-sensitization, week 0. Treatment specified: therapeutic diphenylcyclopropenone sensitization with weekly scalp DPC. TCRdb re-analysed the RACE reads in MiXCR, keeping a single row per CDR3 protein. The sample lists over 55,000 distinct CDR3 sequences; over 9% were seen once. The source was whole blood, collected in connection with sensitization to the hapten diphenylcyclopropenone (DPC). Receptors were obtained from a man aged 35 to 55 with alopecia areata. Some clones in this sample may be carry-over from other donors' samples.

The chain has TRBV28 and TRBJ2-7; possible D gene TRBD1, 6 bases. CDR1 MDHEN and CDR2 SYDVKM come from the germline V gene. CDR3 length: 14 residues. Trimming took 6 bases from V and 3 from J, leaving 15 bases between them. The DNA for the CDR3 is TGTGCCAGCAGCCTCGGGGACAAGAACTACGAGCAGTACTTC. Translation: CASSLGDKNYEQYF.

The table lists this clonotype with many counts. The DNA of the CDR3 is TGTGCCAGCAGCGATGGGACTCAGGCAGGATACGAAAAACTGTTTTTT. Encoded protein: CASSDGTQAGYEKLFF. V is TRBV11-2 and J is TRBJ1-4; a weak D match, TRBD1 (5 bases). V dropped 5 bases and J dropped 8 bases, with 21 bases sitting between them. Germline assignment: CDR1 SGHAT and CDR2 FQNNGV. The CDR3 totals 16 residues.

This clonotype appeared a few times. One end of the junction does not line up with germline, which may come from a read error. The CDR3 DNA follows: TGTGCCAGCAGCTCCCGCCTGGGGGGTACTGAAGTTTTCTTT. Translating gives CASSSRLGGTEVFF. V is TRBV7-2 and J is TRBJ1-1; tentative D call: TRBD1 (5 bases). CDR3 length: 14 amino acids. Germline V gene sequence: CDR1 SGHTA, CDR2 FQGNSA.

This clonotype was found many times. The rearrangement links TRBV15 to TRBJ2-1; 12 nucleotides match TRBD2. V shed 0 bases, J shed 8 bases, and the junction held 5 bases outside the gene matches. Germline CDR1 LNHNV, CDR2 YYDKDF (reference sequence). The CDR3 is 16 amino acids. The CDR3, as DNA: TGTGCCACCAGCAGAGACCAGACTAGCGGGAGCCATGAGCAGTTCTTC. This codes for CATSRDQTSGSHEQFF. The whole variable domain, filled in from reference TRBV15 and TRBJ2-1, reads DAMVIQNPRYQVTQFGKPVTLSCSQTLNHNVMYWYQQKSSQAPKLLFHYYDKDFNNEADTPDNFQSRRPNTSFCFLDIRSPGLGDTAMYLCATSRDQTSGSHEQFFGPGTRLTVL.

A few counts support this clonotype. The rearrangement uses TRBV12-3 or TRBV12-4 and TRBJ1-3; the D is unclear. This CDR3 has 15 amino acids. The ends were cut back, 3 bases at V and 0 bases at J, with 9 bases in the middle. Here the CDR3 DNA reads TGTGCCAGCAGTTTTGCAAGCGCCTCTGGAAACACCATATATTTT. Translated: CASSFASASGNTIYF.

Points on this clonotype: Possible read error: a much larger clone is one base away. This chain links TRBV2 with TRBJ2-3, with D unresolved. There are 13 residues in the CDR3. V was trimmed by 2 bases and J by 3 bases, leaving 6 bases between them. CDR1 and CDR2 (germline): SNHLY, FYNNEI. CDR3 coding DNA: TGTGCCAGCAGTGAACCTAGTACAGATACGCAGTATTTT. It encodes CASSEPSTDTQYF.

This clonotype showed up just a few times. This chain uses TRBV28 with TRBJ2-6, with 7 nucleotides matching TRBD1. The CDR3 runs to 15 residues. Germline V CDR1 and CDR2: MDHEN, SYDVKM. J was trimmed by 4 bases and V by 5 bases; bases with no gene match: 5. The CDR3, as DNA: TGTGCCAGCAGTACACAGGGGAGAGGGGCCAACGTCCTGACTTTC. This translates into CASSTQGRGANVLTF.

In its sample, this clonotype was seen a few times. The rearrangement uses TRBV19 and TRBJ2-1; D call uncertain. CDR1 LNHDA and CDR2 SQIVND come from the germline V gene (reference sequence). Trimming pared 7 bases from V and 1 base from J, leaving 14 bases between. The CDR3 is 15 residues long. The CDR3 sequence is CASTPGSSSYNEQFF. The DNA of the CDR3 is TGTGCCAGTACCCCAGGATCTAGTTCCTACAATGAGCAGTTCTTC. The full variable domain, rest sourced from reference TRBV19 and TRBJ2-1, is DGGITQSPKYLFRKEGQNVTLSCEQNLNHDAMYWYRQDPGQGLRLIYYSQIVNDFQKGDIAEGYSVSREKKESFPLTVTSAQKNPTAFYLCASTPGSSSYNEQFFGPGTRLTVL.

The genes are TRBV11-2 and TRBJ2-3, with 10 bases fitting TRBD2. Trimming took 5 bases from V and 6 from J; bases not matched to a gene: 8. CDR1 and CDR2 (germline): SGHAT, FQNNGV. The CDR3 is 15 residues long. The CDR3 is CASSRSGRAGDTQYF. As DNA, the CDR3 is TGTGCCAGCAGCCGGAGCGGGAGGGCCGGCGATACGCAGTATTTT.

The table lists this clonotype with many counts. The V and J genes are TRBV5-8 and TRBJ2-3; no firm D call. The germline gives CDR1 SGHTS, CDR2 YDEGEE. The CDR3 runs 11 residues. The V and J ends lost 6 bases and 6 bases respectively, with 8 bases between them. The CDR3: CASNLQDTQYF. CDR3 coding DNA: TGTGCCAGCAACCTGCAGGATACGCAGTATTTT.

In its sample, this clonotype was seen a few times. The chain is built from TRBV7-3 and TRBJ2-7; maybe TRBD1 (6 bases). With 2 bases removed from V and 5 bases from J, the gap between germline ends came to 16 bases. The CDR3 has 15 amino acids. CDR1 and CDR2 (germline): SGHTA, FQGTGA. The CDR3 loop is CASSLEGTKINEQYF. CDR3 DNA: TGTGCCAGCAGCTTAGAGGGGACAAAAATCAACGAGCAGTACTTC.

This clonotype was found many times. The chain has TRBV9 and TRBJ2-1; 8 bases match TRBD1. Germline assignment: CDR1 SGDLS and CDR2 YYNGEE. The V gene end was trimmed by 0 bases and the J gene end by 4 bases; junction bases not matched to a gene: 3. The CDR3 covers 15 residues. CDR3: CASSVDQGAYNEQFF. CDR3 DNA: TGTGCCAGCAGCGTAGACCAGGGGGCTTACAATGAGCAGTTCTTC. The full variable domain, with the rest looked up from reference TRBV9 and TRBJ2-1, is DSGVTQTPKHLITATGQRVTLRCSPRSGDLSVYWYQQSLDQGLQFLIQYYNGEERAKGNILERFSAQQFPDLHSELNLSSLELGDSALYFCASSVDQGAYNEQFFGPGTRLTVL.

This clonotype was recorded at least ten times. The chain joins TRBV18 to TRBJ2-7; D gene unclear. The length of the CDR3 is 14 residues. Germline-derived CDR1 and CDR2 are KGHSH and LQKENI. Between the trimmed V and J ends, which lost 0 bases and 3 bases, there was a span of 9 bases. CDR3 protein: CASSPPSSNYEQYF. As DNA, the CDR3 is TGTGCCAGCTCACCACCGTCGAGTAACTACGAGCAGTACTTC.

This chain uses TRBV4-3 with TRBJ2-3, with D possibly matching TRBD1 (6 bases). Per the germline V gene, CDR1 is LGHNA and CDR2 is YSLEER. The CDR3 contains 16 residues. The germline V and J ends were trimmed by 0 bases and 1 base, with 11 bases remaining between them. As DNA, the CDR3 is TGCGCCAGCAGCCAAGATAGGGCAGGGGGCACAGATACGCAGTATTTT. It codes for CASSQDRAGGTDTQYF.

Here the CDR3 reads CASSPWGGANGSPLHF. The CDR3 nucleotides read TGTGCCAGCAGTCCCTGGGGAGGGGCTAATGGTTCACCCCTCCACTTT. The chain couples TRBV27 to TRBJ1-6; TRBD1 is a possible D gene (5 bases). Trimming removed 5 bases from V and 9 bases from J, with 20 bases in between. Per the germline V gene, CDR1 is MNHEY and CDR2 is SMNVEV (reference sequence). CDR3 size: 16 residues.

This clonotype was counted many times. This chain uses TRBV11-2 with TRBJ2-4, with 8 bases matching TRBD1. CDR1 SGHAT and CDR2 FQNNGV come from the germline V gene. The CDR3 is 13 amino acids. V dropped 5 bases and J dropped 4; count of bases not matched to a gene: 1. The CDR3 sequence: CASSRTGKNIQYF. CDR3 nucleotides: TGTGCCAGCAGCCGGACAGGGAAAAACATTCAGTACTTC.

V usage is TRBV24-1 and J usage is TRBJ2-2, with 7 positions matching TRBD2. Unmatched junction bases numbered 6, after V lost 2 bases and J lost 7 bases. The CDR3 covers 15 residues. The germline CDR1 and CDR2 sequences are KGHDR and SFDVKD. Here the CDR3 reads CATSDWSSGGGELFF. CDR3 coding DNA: TGTGCCACCAGTGATTGGTCTAGCGGTGGCGGGGAGCTGTTTTTT.

This clonotype was counted a few times. The V gene is TRBV4-2, the J gene TRBJ2-1; D gene unclear. With 1 base removed from V and 6 bases from J, the gap between germline ends came to 7 bases. This CDR3 contains 13 residues. Germline V CDR1 and CDR2: LGHNA, YNFKEQ. The CDR3 loop is CASSQAARNEQFF. CDR3 bases: TGTGCCAGCAGCCAAGCGGCGCGCAATGAGCAGTTCTTC.

The chain employs TRBV20-1 and TRBJ1-1; D may be TRBD1 (6 bases). From germline, CDR1 is DFQATT and CDR2 SNEGSKA (reference sequence). Between the trimmed V and J ends, which lost 6 bases and 0 bases, there was a span of 11 bases. This CDR3 is 13 amino acids long. CDR3 in amino acids: CSARTDMNTEAFF. The CDR3 DNA is TGCAGTGCCAGGACAGACATGAACACTGAAGCTTTCTTT.

This clonotype was recorded a few times. Because the CDR3's place on the DNA is in doubt, the DNA is left out and the CDR3 is given as listed by TCRdb. The gene calls are TRBV28 and TRBJ2-7; the table assigns TRBD1, which was not confirmed against the DNA. The length of the CDR3 is 14 amino acids, counting both ends. Germline values: CDR1 MDHEN, CDR2 SYDVKM. CDR3 in amino acids: CASSFGPGRYEQYF.

This clonotype was seen repeatedly, ten times or more. This chain links TRBV3-1 with TRBJ1-6, with 8 bases lining up with TRBD1. This CDR3 is 13 amino acids long. The V and J ends lost 10 bases and 7 bases, in that order; junction bases with no gene match: 6. CDR1 and CDR2 from the germline V gene are LGHDT and YNNKEL (reference sequence). CDR3 in amino acids: CATHGQGNSPLHF. The CDR3 bases are TGTGCCACCCACGGACAGGGAAATTCACCCCTCCACTTT.

V and J are TRBV7-2 and TRBJ1-3; no firm D call. The CDR3 has 15 residues. Trimming stripped 2 bases from V and 2 bases from J, with 10 bases between. Looked up from germline, CDR1 is SGHTA and CDR2 is FQGNSA. The CDR3, as DNA: TGTGCCAGCAGCTTATGGGCCGCCCCTGGAAACACCATATATTTT. Its translation: CASSLWAAPGNTIYF.

The gene calls are TRBV5-4 and TRBJ1-3, with D perhaps matching TRBD1 (6 bases). Germline CDR1 SGHNT, CDR2 YYREEE (reference sequence). Trimming took 4 bases from V and 0 from J, leaving 14 bases between them. This CDR3 is built from 16 residues. The CDR3 loop reads CASSPRGGFSGNTIYF. The CDR3, as DNA: TGTGCCAGCAGCCCCCGTGGGGGCTTCTCTGGAAACACCATATATTTT.

This clonotype was recorded a few times. This chain connects TRBV29-1 to TRBJ2-1; TRBD1 matches 8 bases. The trim removed 7 bases at V and 10 bases at J, leaving 6 bases unmatched. Germline V gene lookup returns CDR1 SQVTM and CDR2 ANQGSEA. This CDR3 has 11 amino acids. The CDR3 nucleotides read TGCAGCGCCGGTGGGGACAGGGAGCAGTTCTTC. Protein sequence: CSAGGDREQFF.

The chain carries TRBV27 and TRBJ2-5, with 10 bases that match TRBD1. Germline-derived CDR1 and CDR2 are MNHEY and SMNVEV (reference sequence). The CDR3 totals 16 residues. V dropped 5 bases and J dropped 1; count of bases not matched to a gene: 7. CDR3 DNA sequence: TGTGCCAGCAGTCCCGGGACAGGGGTCTTCCAAGAGACCCAGTACTTC. Its protein product is CASSPGTGVFQETQYF.

The sample holds many counts of this clonotype. V gene TRBV12-3 or TRBV12-4 combines with J gene TRBJ1-2, with D perhaps TRBD1 (5 bases). V was clipped by 5 bases and J by 5 bases, with 21 bases between them. The CDR3 loop spans 16 amino acids. CDR3 residues: CASSPSSTARLYGYTF. The CDR3 nucleotides are TGTGCCAGCAGTCCGTCGTCGACAGCTCGCTTGTATGGCTACACCTTC.

This clonotype was seen ten or more times. The J gene is TRBJ2-7, the V gene TRBV11-2; unclear D gene. The CDR3 loop spans 15 amino acids. Deletions cut 0 bases from V and 6 bases from J, with 15 bases between. CDR1 is SGHAT and CDR2 is FQNNGV in the germline V gene. The CDR3 sequence: CASSLDVGENSEQYF. The CDR3 DNA reads TGTGCCAGCAGCTTAGATGTGGGCGAGAATTCCGAGCAGTACTTC.

The rearrangement joins TRBV27 to TRBJ2-3; TRBD2 aligns across 8 bases. This CDR3 is built from 15 residues. V shed 7 bases and J 5 bases; nucleotides not matched to a gene: 11. Per the germline V gene, CDR1 is MNHEY and CDR2 is SMNVEV (reference sequence). Here the CDR3 DNA reads TGTGCCAGCAACCTTAGCGGGACGAGGGGAGATACGCAGTATTTT. It yields the protein CASNLSGTRGDTQYF.

This clonotype was counted many times. V gene TRBV5-1 combines with J gene TRBJ2-5; weak D call: TRBD2 (6 bases). The CDR3 extends over 13 amino acids. Germline V gene data show CDR1 as SGHRS and CDR2 as YFSETQ. V was shortened by 6 bases and J by 2 bases, with 11 bases between the two germline ends. The CDR3 spells CASTGGAQETQYF. As DNA, the CDR3 is TGCGCCAGCACTGGCGGGGCTCAAGAGACCCAGTACTTC.

This clonotype was observed many times. The rearrangement uses TRBV28 and TRBJ2-7, with TRBD1 identical over 12 bases. The CDR3 has 20 residues. Losses at the gene ends were 5 bases for V and 6 bases for J; bases not matched to a gene: 23. The germline CDR1 and CDR2 sequences are MDHEN and SYDVKM. The CDR3 nucleotides are TGTGCCAGCAGTCCGACTACTTGGGGACAGGGGGCGCGGGTTCGGGGCGAGCAGTACTTC. Its translation is CASSPTTWGQGARVRGEQYF. Together with reference TRBV28 and TRBJ2-7, the CDR3 gives the full variable domain: DVKVTQSSRYLVKRTGEKVFLECVQDMDHENMFWYRQDPGLGLRLIYFSYDVKMKEKGDIPEGYSVSREKKERFSLILESASTNQTSMYLCASSPTTWGQGARVRGEQYFGPGTRLTVT.